The 21 T cell receptor beta chains below come from one sample, sequenced in a study of T cell responses to AZD1222 COVID-19 vaccine. TCRdb's table, derived via immunoSEQ multiplex PCR, lists solely in-frame clones and lacks some. The sample includes approximately 150,000 clones, just over 90% of them seen just once. Material: peripheral blood, obtained 28 days after the second AZD1222 dose. Receptors originate from an adult who received the AZD1222 COVID-19 vaccine.

The V gene is TRBV12-2, the J gene TRBJ1-1; the DNA was not used to check the table's D call, TRBD1. TRBV12-2 is listed as a pseudogene. This CDR3 spans 12 amino acids. This CDR3 is CASYRVNTEAFF. The CDR3 region has the DNA TGTGCAAGTTACAGGGTGAACACTGAAGCTTTCTTT.

The table lists this clone with a few counts. J is TRBJ1-1 and V is TRBV4-1; TRBD1 matches 8 bases. The length of the CDR3 is 13 residues. V dropped 4 bases and J dropped 8; count of bases not matched to a gene: 6. The germline gives CDR1 MGHRA, CDR2 YSYEKL. The CDR3 sequence is CASSPRQGREAFF. The CDR3 bases are TGCGCCAGCAGCCCACGACAGGGGCGCGAAGCTTTCTTT.

The chain employs TRBV25-1 and TRBJ2-1; D unclear. The CDR3 consists of 15 residues. Between the trimmed V and J ends, which lost 3 bases and 4 bases, there was a span of 13 bases. CDR1 is MGHDK, CDR2 SYGVNS, per germline. CDR3 region: CASSDELGLYNEQFF. The CDR3 region has the DNA TGTGCCAGCAGTGACGAACTGGGGTTATACAATGAGCAGTTCTTC.

The chain joins TRBV16 to TRBJ1-2; D unclear. V was cut by 0 bases and J by 8 bases, with 13 bases left in between. Germline CDR1 reads KGHSY; CDR2 reads FQNENV. This CDR3 comprises 14 residues. CDR3 bases: TGTGCCAGCAGCCAATCTACCGGGTCCGGGGGCTACACCTTC. Encoded protein: CASSQSTGSGGYTF.

This chain joins TRBV5-6 and TRBJ1-1; the D is unclear. Germline values: CDR1 SGHDT, CDR2 YYEEEE. The CDR3 extends over 16 amino acids. V was shortened by 1 base and J by 5 bases, with 18 bases between the two germline ends. The CDR3: CASSLLWRPGDTEAFF. The DNA for the CDR3 is TGTGCCAGCAGCTTGTTATGGCGGCCTGGGGATACTGAAGCTTTCTTT.

This chain joins TRBV5-1 and TRBJ2-2; tentative D call: TRBD2 (6 bases). Germline V gene lookup returns CDR1 SGHRS and CDR2 YFSETQ. The CDR3 is 15 amino acids. Trimming took off 3 bases at V and 2 bases at J, with 11 bases between the two ends. As DNA, the CDR3 is TGCGCCAGCAGCTACATCGGGGGAAACACCGGGGAGCTGTTTTTT. Protein product: CASSYIGGNTGELFF.

The chain uses TRBV18 and TRBJ1-1; 10 nucleotides agree with TRBD1. With V trimmed by 3 bases and J by 5 bases, 3 bases remained unmatched. CDR1 and CDR2 from the germline V gene are KGHSH and LQKENI. This CDR3 comprises 14 residues. CDR3 in amino acids: CASSPGQGGTEAFF. The CDR3 nucleotides are TGTGCCAGCTCACCCGGACAGGGGGGGACTGAAGCTTTCTTT.

V and J are TRBV30 and TRBJ1-1; 8 bases are shared with TRBD1. With V trimmed by 0 bases and J by 4 bases, 4 bases remained unmatched. The V gene's germline CDR1 is GTSNPN and CDR2 SVGIG (reference sequence). This CDR3 is 14 amino acids long. The DNA for the CDR3 is TGTGCCTGGAGTGTCAACACAGGGGGCACTGAAGCTTTCTTT. It codes for CAWSVNTGGTEAFF.

This chain connects TRBV6-1 to TRBJ2-2; TRBD1 might be the D (6 bases). The CDR3 spans 15 residues. Germline assignment: CDR1 MNHNS and CDR2 SASEGT. V dropped 2 bases and J dropped 4 bases, with 11 bases sitting between them. The CDR3 nucleotides read TGTGCCAGCAGTGAACAGGGGCTGGGCACCGGGGAGCTGTTTTTT. Its translation: CASSEQGLGTGELFF.

The chain couples TRBV4-1 to TRBJ2-7; D is perhaps TRBD2 (7 bases). V was clipped by 0 bases and J by 2 bases, with 14 bases between them. CDR3 length equals 16 residues. Germline CDR1 reads MGHRA; CDR2 reads YSYEKL. DNA for the CDR3: TGCGCCAGCAGCCAAGAAGGTCCGGGGGGCCCCTACGAGCAGTACTTC. Protein sequence: CASSQEGPGGPYEQYF.

With respect to this clone: A read error may produce the germline difference seen at one junction end. The genes are TRBV6-5 and TRBJ1-2; a possible D gene is TRBD1 (5 bases). The germline gives CDR1 MNHEY, CDR2 SVGAGI. The CDR3 runs to 11 residues. CDR3 sequence (DNA): TGTGCCAGCAGTCGAGACAGACCCGGCGCCTTC. It encodes CASSRDRPGAF.

Here the CDR3 reads CASSPRGQGNYGYTF. CDR3 in DNA: TGTGCCAGCAGCCCTCGAGGACAGGGAAACTATGGCTACACCTTC. The chain is built from TRBV7-9 and TRBJ1-2, with 8 bases lining up with TRBD1. The CDR3 contains 15 residues. Germline values: CDR1 SEHNR, CDR2 FQNEAQ (reference sequence). J gave up 2 bases and V 5 bases, and 7 bases lay outside the gene matches.

This chain links TRBV2 with TRBJ1-1, with unresolved D. V was shortened by 4 bases and J by 3 bases, with 12 bases between the two germline ends. The CDR3 covers 14 residues. In germline, CDR1 is SNHLY, CDR2 FYNNEI. CDR3 region: CASSVVIGDTEAFF. The DNA of the CDR3 is TGTGCCAGCAGTGTTGTCATTGGAGACACTGAAGCTTTCTTT.

The chain employs TRBV30 and TRBJ2-3; D possibly corresponds to TRBD2 (5 bases). The CDR3 runs to 17 residues. Per the germline V gene, CDR1 is GTSNPN and CDR2 is SVGIG (reference sequence). Trimming removed 4 bases from V and 0 bases from J, with 20 bases in between. CDR3 loop: CAWNQFGGRRSTDTQYF. CDR3 coding DNA: TGTGCCTGGAACCAGTTCGGAGGCAGACGTAGCACAGATACGCAGTATTTT.

This rearrangement joins TRBV2 to TRBJ1-2; 8 bases are shared with TRBD1. Losses at the gene ends were 4 bases for V and 4 bases for J; bases not matched to a gene: 2. CDR1 and CDR2 (germline): SNHLY, FYNNEI. CDR3 length: 13 residues. CDR3 DNA: TGTGCCAGCAGTGCGGGACAGGTCTATGGCTACACCTTC. Encoded protein: CASSAGQVYGYTF.

The genes are TRBV6-5 and TRBJ2-7; weak D call: TRBD2 (5 bases). V gave up 5 bases and J gave up 6 bases, with 14 bases separating them. Germline assignment: CDR1 MNHEY and CDR2 SVGAGI. The CDR3 contains 13 residues. The CDR3 here is CASSTKGSTEQYF. The CDR3 region has the DNA TGTGCCAGCAGTACGAAAGGGAGTACCGAGCAGTACTTC.

The DNA of the CDR3 is TGTGCCAGCAGACCCGACCAGGGTGGGAGTCAGCCCCAGCATTTT. This encodes CASRPDQGGSQPQHF. This rearrangement joins TRBV2 to TRBJ1-5; possible D gene TRBD1, 5 bases. The CDR3 runs 15 residues. V shed 6 bases and J shed 6 bases, with 18 bases lying between them. Germline V gene lookup returns CDR1 SNHLY and CDR2 FYNNEI.

The genes are TRBV5-1 and TRBJ2-3; 13 nucleotides match TRBD2. With 0 bases clipped from V and 5 bases from J, the junction kept 6 bases outside the gene matches. Per germline, CDR1 SGHRS and CDR2 YFSETQ. The CDR3 length is 17 residues. The CDR3 is CASSLVGLAGELDTQYF. Written as DNA, the CDR3 is TGCGCCAGCAGCTTGGTAGGACTAGCGGGAGAGTTAGATACGCAGTATTTT.

The rearrangement links TRBV18 to TRBJ1-4; D is ambiguous. The CDR3 length is 13 residues. Trimming cost V 2 bases and J 8 bases, with 9 bases left between them. The germline V gene encodes CDR1 KGHSH and CDR2 LQKENI. CDR3 DNA: TGTGCCAGCTCACCAAATTTAAGGGAAAAACTGTTTTTT. It codes for CASSPNLREKLFF.

The rearrangement uses TRBV15 and TRBJ2-3; no reliable D call. V lost 8 bases, J lost 5 bases, and 11 bases lay in between. Looked up from germline, CDR1 is LNHNV and CDR2 is YYDKDF (reference sequence). The CDR3 has 12 amino acids. Here the CDR3 reads CATGQNGDTQYF. CDR3 sequence (DNA): TGTGCCACCGGGCAAAACGGAGATACGCAGTATTTT.

The V gene is TRBV10-3, the J gene TRBJ2-6, with 7 bases fitting TRBD1. The germline CDR1 and CDR2 sequences are ENHRY and SYGVKD. Trimming cost V 1 base and J 10 bases; bases outside gene matches: 4. The CDR3 is made up of 14 amino acids. CDR3 sequence (DNA): TGTGCCATCAGTGAGTTCCCGACAGGGAACGTCCTGACTTTC. Protein sequence: CAISEFPTGNVLTF.